The 6 T cell receptor beta chains below come from one sample, sequenced in a study of early T cells in non-severe SARS-CoV-2 infection. TCRdb re-analysed the 5' RACE reads in MiXCR, keeping a single row per CDR3 protein. The table has 70,000 to 75,000 distinct CDR3 sequences, 12% seen once. Sequencing was carried out using whole blood. All receptors derive from an adult who was a healthcare worker with PCR-confirmed SARS-CoV-2 infection or an uninfected control (not recorded which).

This clonotype was observed at least ten times. V usage is TRBV28 and J usage is TRBJ2-6, with 8 positions matching TRBD1. The CDR3 consists of 17 residues. With 5 bases clipped from V and 0 bases from J, the junction kept 6 bases outside the gene matches. CDR1 and CDR2 from the germline V gene are MDHEN and SYDVKM. For the CDR3, the DNA is TGTGCCAGCAGTAGACAGGGGTACCTCTCTGGGGCCAACGTCCTGACTTTC. As protein: CASSRQGYLSGANVLTF.

The CDR3 here is CASSQEAAGVDNEKLFF. CDR3 DNA sequence: TGTGCCAGCAGCCAAGAGGCAGCCGGCGTTGATAATGAAAAACTGTTTTTT. The V gene is TRBV4-2, the J gene TRBJ1-4; the D is unclear. The CDR3 runs to 17 residues. V was cut by 0 bases and J by 4 bases, with 15 bases left in between. The germline CDR1 and CDR2 sequences are LGHNA and YNFKEQ.

This clonotype came up a few times. The rearrangement uses TRBV20-1 and TRBJ2-1; D possibly matches TRBD1 or TRBD2 (5 bases each). CDR1 and CDR2 from the germline V gene are DFQATT and SNEGSKA (reference sequence). Trimming removed 3 bases at V and 5 bases at J, with 14 bases between. The CDR3 is made up of 14 amino acids. The CDR3 spells CSASPGLADNEQFF. The CDR3 DNA follows: TGCAGTGCTAGTCCGGGGCTAGCCGACAATGAGCAGTTCTTC.

The CDR3 region is CASSPSMADGYTF. The DNA of the CDR3 is TGTGCCAGCTCACCGTCAATGGCCGACGGCTACACCTTC. The rearrangement joins TRBV18 to TRBJ1-2; D is unresolved. The germline V and J ends were trimmed by 3 bases and 8 bases, with 13 bases remaining between them. This CDR3 has 13 residues. The V gene's germline CDR1 is KGHSH and CDR2 LQKENI.

This clonotype was found a few times. The gene calls are TRBV28 and TRBJ2-7; D not certain. Germline CDR1 and CDR2: MDHEN and SYDVKM. CDR3 length: 15 residues. V lost 10 bases to trimming and J lost 2 bases, with 21 bases between them. The DNA of the CDR3 is TGTGCCACCCAGCTGGTGCCAGAGACAACCTACGAGCAGTACTTC. Encoded protein: CATQLVPETTYEQYF.

Comment on this clonotype: This may be a read error: a much more frequent sequence differs by one nucleotide. The V gene is TRBV6-5, the J gene TRBJ2-5; D not certain. Germline assignment: CDR1 MNHEY and CDR2 SVGAGI. Trimming stripped 4 bases from V and 5 bases from J, with 11 bases between. This CDR3 has 13 residues. The CDR3: CASSSSERETQYF. Written as DNA, the CDR3 is TGTGCCAGCAGTTCGTCAGAGAGGGAGACCCAGTACTTC.